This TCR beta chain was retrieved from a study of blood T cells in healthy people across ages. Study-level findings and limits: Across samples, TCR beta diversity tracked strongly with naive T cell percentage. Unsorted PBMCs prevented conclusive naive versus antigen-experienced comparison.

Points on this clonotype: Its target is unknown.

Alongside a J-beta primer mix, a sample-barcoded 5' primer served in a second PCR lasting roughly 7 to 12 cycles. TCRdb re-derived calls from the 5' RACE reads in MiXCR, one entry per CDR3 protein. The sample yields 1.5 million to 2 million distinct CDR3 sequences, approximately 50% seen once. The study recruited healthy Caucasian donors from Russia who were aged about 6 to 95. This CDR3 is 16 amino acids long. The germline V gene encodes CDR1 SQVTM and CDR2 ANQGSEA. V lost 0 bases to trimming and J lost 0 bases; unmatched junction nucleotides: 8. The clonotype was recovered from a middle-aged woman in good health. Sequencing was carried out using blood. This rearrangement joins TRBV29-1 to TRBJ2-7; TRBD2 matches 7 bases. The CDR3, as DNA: TGCAGCGTTGAAGATCCCTCTAGCGGCCTCTCCTACGAGCAGTACTTC. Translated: CSVEDPSSGLSYEQYF.